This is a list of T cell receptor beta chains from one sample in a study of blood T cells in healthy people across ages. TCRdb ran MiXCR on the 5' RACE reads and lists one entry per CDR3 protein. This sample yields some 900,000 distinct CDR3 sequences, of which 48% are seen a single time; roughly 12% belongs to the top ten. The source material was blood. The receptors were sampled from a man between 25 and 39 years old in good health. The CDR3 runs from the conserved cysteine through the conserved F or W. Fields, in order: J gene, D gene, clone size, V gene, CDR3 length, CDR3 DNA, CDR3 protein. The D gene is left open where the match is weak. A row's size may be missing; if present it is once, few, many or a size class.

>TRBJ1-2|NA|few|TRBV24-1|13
TGTGCCACCAGTGACCCTGTGAACTATGGCTACACCTTC
CATSDPVNYGYTF
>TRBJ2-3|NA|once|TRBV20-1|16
TGCAGTGCTAACGTAGTGCGGGGGCCTAGCACAGATACGCAGTATTTT
CSANVVRGPSTDTQYF
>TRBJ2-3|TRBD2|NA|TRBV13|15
TGTGTCAGCAGCTTCCGGACTAGCGGGGTGGATACGCAGTATTTT
CVSSFRTSGVDTQYF
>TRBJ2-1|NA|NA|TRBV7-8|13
TGTGCCAGCAGCCCGACCCAAATCAATGAGCAGTTCTTC
CASSPTQINEQFF
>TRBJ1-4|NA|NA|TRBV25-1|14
TGTGCCAGCAGTGAATCTGAGGTCGATGAAAAACTGTTTTTT
CASSESEVDEKLFF
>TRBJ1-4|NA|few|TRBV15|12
TGTGCCACCAGCAGTTTCCCGCAGGCACTGTTTTTT
CATSSFPQALFF
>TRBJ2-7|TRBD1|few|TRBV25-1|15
TGTGCCAGCAGTGATCCGGGACAGTCCTCCTACGAGCAGTACTTC
CASSDPGQSSYEQYF
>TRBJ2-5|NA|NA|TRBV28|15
TGTGCCAGCAGTGAAGCCGGACTAAACCAAGAGACCCAGTACTTC
CASSEAGLNQETQYF
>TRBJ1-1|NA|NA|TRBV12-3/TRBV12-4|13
TGTGCCAGCAGTTTGAGGGAGGCCACTGAAGCTTTCTTT
CASSLREATEAFF
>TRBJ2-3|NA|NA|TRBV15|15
TGTGCCACCAGCAGAGAGAACCGGGGTAAGGATACGCAGTATTTT
CATSRENRGKDTQYF
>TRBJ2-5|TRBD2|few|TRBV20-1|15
TGCAGTGCTAGAGATCCAACTAGCGGGGGAGAGACCCAGTACTTC
CSARDPTSGGETQYF
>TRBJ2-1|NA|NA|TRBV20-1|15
TGCAGTGCTATGCGGGGAGGTGGTTCCTACAATGAGCAGTTCTTC
CSAMRGGGSYNEQFF
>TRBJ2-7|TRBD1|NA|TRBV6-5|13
TGTGCCAGCAGTTCCTCGACAGGGAACGAGCAGTACTTC
CASSSSTGNEQYF
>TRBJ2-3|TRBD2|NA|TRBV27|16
TGTGCCAGCAGTTTATTTGCGGGGGTTGGGACAGATACGCAGTATTTT
CASSLFAGVGTDTQYF
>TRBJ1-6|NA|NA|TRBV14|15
TGTGCCAGCAGCCAGCCGGGCTCCTATAATTCACCCCTCCACTTT
CASSQPGSYNSPLHF
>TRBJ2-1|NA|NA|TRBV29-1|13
TGCAGCTTCAGCCGGGGGACGTACAATGAGCAGTTCTTC
CSFSRGTYNEQFF
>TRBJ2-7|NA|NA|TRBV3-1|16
TGTGCCAGCAGCCAAGATCAAAGAGTTAGCTCCTACGAGCAGTACTTC
CASSQDQRVSSYEQYF
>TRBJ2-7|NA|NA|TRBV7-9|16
TGTGCCAGCAGCTTAGGAAGTTTGGACAATCCCTACGAGCAGTACTTC
CASSLGSLDNPYEQYF
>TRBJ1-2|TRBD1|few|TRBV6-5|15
TGTGCCAGCACGGGAGGGGGCGAACCTAACTATGGCTACACCTTC
CASTGGGEPNYGYTF
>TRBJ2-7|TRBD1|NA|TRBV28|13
TGTGCCAGCCAAGACAGGGTTTCCTACGAGCAGTACTTC
CASQDRVSYEQYF
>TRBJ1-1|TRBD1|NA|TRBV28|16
TGTGCCAGCAGTTTATGGGGCAGGGGGTTCTTAACTGAAGCTTTCTTT
CASSLWGRGFLTEAFF
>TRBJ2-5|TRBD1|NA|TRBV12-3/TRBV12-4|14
TGTGCCAGTCGACAGGGGGAGCGCCAAGAGACCCAGTACTTC
CASRQGERQETQYF
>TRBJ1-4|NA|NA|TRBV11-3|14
TGCGCCAGCAGCTCAGTTCTTCTCGGGGAAAAACTGTTTTTT
CASSSVLLGEKLFF
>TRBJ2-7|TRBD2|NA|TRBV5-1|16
TGCGCCAGCAGCCTAGGACTAGCGGGGCGGCAGTCCGAGCAGTACTTC
CASSLGLAGRQSEQYF
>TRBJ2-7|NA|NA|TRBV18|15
TGTGCCAGCTCCCCCCCCGGGCCCTCCACCTACGAGCAGTACTTC
CASSPPGPSTYEQYF
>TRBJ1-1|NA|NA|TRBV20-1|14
TGCACCGCGAACGGGAGGGGAATGAACACTGAAGCTTTCTTT
CTANGRGMNTEAFF
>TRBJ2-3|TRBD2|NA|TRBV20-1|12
TGCAGTGCCAGCGGGAAGACAGATACGCAGTATTTT
CSASGKTDTQYF
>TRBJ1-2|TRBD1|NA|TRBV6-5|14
TGTGCCAGCCGACGTGGGACAGGGGAAGGTGGCTACACCTTC
CASRRGTGEGGYTF
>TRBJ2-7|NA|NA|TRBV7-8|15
TGTGCCAGCAGCCCATCGGCGGAAGGGACCTACGAGCAGTACTTC
CASSPSAEGTYEQYF
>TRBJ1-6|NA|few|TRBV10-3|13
TGTGCCATCAGTGAGTCTGGCAATTCACCCCTCCACTTT
CAISESGNSPLHF
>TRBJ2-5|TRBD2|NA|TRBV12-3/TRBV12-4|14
TGTGCCAGCAGTGCCGGACTAGCGGTAGAGACCCAGTACTTC
CASSAGLAVETQYF
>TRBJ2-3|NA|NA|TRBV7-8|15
TGTGCCAGCAGCACCCGCCCGGGGAGCACAGATACGCAGTATTTT
CASSTRPGSTDTQYF
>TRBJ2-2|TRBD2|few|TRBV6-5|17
TGTGCCAGCAGTTACTCGGCTAGCGGGGGATCGTTCGGGGAGCTGTTTTTT
CASSYSASGGSFGELFF
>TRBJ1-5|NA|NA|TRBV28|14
TGTGCCAGCAGCAACGACAGGACCAATCAGCCCCAGCATTTT
CASSNDRTNQPQHF
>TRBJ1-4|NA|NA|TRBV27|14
TGTGCCAGCAGTCACGGGTCTATTGAAGAAAAACTGTTTTTT
CASSHGSIEEKLFF
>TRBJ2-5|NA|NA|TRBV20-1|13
TGCAGTGCTAGAGGACCAACTAAAGAGACCCAGTACTTC
CSARGPTKETQYF
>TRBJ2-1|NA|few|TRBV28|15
TGTGCCAGCAGTTTGGAAGGGAACGCCTACAATGAGCAGTTCTTC
CASSLEGNAYNEQFF
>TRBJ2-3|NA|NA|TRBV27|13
TGTGCCAGCTACACCACTCTCACAGATGCGCAGTATTTT
CASYTTLTDAQYF
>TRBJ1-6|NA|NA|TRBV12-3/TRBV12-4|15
TGTGCCAGCAGTTTTCGAGGTGATGGTGGTTCACCCCTCCACTTT
CASSFRGDGGSPLHF
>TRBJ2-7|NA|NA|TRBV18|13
TGTGCCAGCTCCGGGGACCCTACGTCCGAGCAGTACTTC
CASSGDPTSEQYF
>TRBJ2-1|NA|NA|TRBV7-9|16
TGTGCCAGCAGCTTAGACTGGGGAAGAGGCAGCAATGAGCAGTTCTTC
CASSLDWGRGSNEQFF
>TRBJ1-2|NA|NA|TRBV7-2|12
TGTGCCAGCAGCGGCAGGTTGCGTGGCTACACCTTC
CASSGRLRGYTF
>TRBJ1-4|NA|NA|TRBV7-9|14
TGTGCCAGCAGCTTCGGGGAATCCAGTGAAAAACTGTTTTTT
CASSFGESSEKLFF
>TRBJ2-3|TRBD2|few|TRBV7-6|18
TGTGCCAGCAGCCCGGACTTGATGCGGGGGGGACTCACAGATACGCAGTATTTT
CASSPDLMRGGLTDTQYF
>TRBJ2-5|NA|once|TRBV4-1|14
TGCGCCAGCAGCCAAGGTGGGCACAAAGAGACCCAGTACTTC
CASSQGGHKETQYF
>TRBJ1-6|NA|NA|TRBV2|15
TGTGCCAGCAGTGCGATGAAGGGAGGAAGGTCACCCCCCCACTTT
CASSAMKGGRSPPHF
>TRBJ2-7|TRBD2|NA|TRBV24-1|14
TGTGCCACCAGTGACCCTTCGGGGGGCTACGAGCAGTACTTC
CATSDPSGGYEQYF
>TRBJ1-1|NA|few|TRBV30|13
TGTGCCTGGAGTGTACGTCGGAACACTGAAGCTTTCTTT
CAWSVRRNTEAFF
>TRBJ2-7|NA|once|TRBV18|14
TGTGCCAGCTCACATCCGGGTGACTTCTACGAGCAGTACTTC
CASSHPGDFYEQYF
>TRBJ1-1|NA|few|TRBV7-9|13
TGTGCCAGCAGTTTGGGGGGTGCGACTGAAGCTTTCTTT
CASSLGGATEAFF
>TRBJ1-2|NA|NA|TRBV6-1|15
TGTGCCAGCATCCTCCGGCCAGGGGAATTGCGTGGCTACACCTTC
CASILRPGELRGYTF
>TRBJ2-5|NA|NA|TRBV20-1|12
TGCAGTGCTAGATCTCGCCAAGAGACCCAGTACTTC
CSARSRQETQYF
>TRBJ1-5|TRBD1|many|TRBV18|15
TGTGCCAGCTCACCCCAGGGGGCGGGAAATCAGCCCCAGCATTTT
CASSPQGAGNQPQHF
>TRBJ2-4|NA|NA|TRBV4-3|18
TGCGCCAGCAGCCAAGATGTTGGGGGCGGTAGTGCCAAAAACATTCAGTACTTC
CASSQDVGGGSAKNIQYF
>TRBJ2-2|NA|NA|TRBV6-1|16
TGTGCCAACAGCACAGTGGAGAACTCGAACACCGGGGAGCTGTTTTTT
CANSTVENSNTGELFF